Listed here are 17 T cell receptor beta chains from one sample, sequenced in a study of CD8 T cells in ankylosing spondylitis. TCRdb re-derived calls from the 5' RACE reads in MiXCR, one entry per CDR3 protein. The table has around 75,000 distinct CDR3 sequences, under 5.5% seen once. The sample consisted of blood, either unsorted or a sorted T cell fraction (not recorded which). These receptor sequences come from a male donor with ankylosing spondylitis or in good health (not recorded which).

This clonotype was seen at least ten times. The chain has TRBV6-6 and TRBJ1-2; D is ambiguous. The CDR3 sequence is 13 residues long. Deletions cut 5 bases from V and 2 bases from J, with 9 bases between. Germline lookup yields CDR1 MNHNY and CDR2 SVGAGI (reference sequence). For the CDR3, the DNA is TGTGCCAGCAGTAACGAACGCAACTATGGCTACACCTTC. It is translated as CASSNERNYGYTF.

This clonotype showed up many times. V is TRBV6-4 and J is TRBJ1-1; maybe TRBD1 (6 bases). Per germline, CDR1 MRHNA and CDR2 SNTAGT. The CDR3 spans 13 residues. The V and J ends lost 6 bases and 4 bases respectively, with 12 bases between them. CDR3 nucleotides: TGTGCCAGCAGAAGGACAGCCGGCACTGAAGCTTTCTTT. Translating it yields CASRRTAGTEAFF.

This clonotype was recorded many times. In DNA form, the CDR3 reads TGCGCCAGCAGCCAGGGACAGGGGAATCTGGCGGAGCAGTACTTC. As protein: CASSQGQGNLAEQYF. The chain employs TRBV4-1 and TRBJ2-7; 10 nucleotides match TRBD1. The CDR3 is 15 residues long. CDR1 and CDR2 (germline): MGHRA, YSYEKL. The V and J ends lost 3 bases and 7 bases, in that order; junction bases with no gene match: 9.

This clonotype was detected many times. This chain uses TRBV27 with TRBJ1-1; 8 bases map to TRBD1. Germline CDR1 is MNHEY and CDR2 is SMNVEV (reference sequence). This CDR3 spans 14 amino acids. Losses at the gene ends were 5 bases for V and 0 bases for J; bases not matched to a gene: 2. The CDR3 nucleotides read TGTGCCAGCAGTGGACAGGGTCTGAACACTGAAGCTTTCTTT. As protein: CASSGQGLNTEAFF.

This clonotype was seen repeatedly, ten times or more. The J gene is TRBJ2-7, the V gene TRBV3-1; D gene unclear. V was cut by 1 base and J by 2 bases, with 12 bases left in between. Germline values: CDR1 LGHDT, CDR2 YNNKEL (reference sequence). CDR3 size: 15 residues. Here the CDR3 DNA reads TGTGCCAGCAGCCAAGGGCTCGGAGCTACCTACGAGCAGTACTTC. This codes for CASSQGLGATYEQYF.

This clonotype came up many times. The CDR3 DNA reads TGCAGCGTGGAACCGGGACTCCACTCCTACAATGAGCAGTTCTTC. Translated: CSVEPGLHSYNEQFF. This chain joins TRBV29-1 and TRBJ2-1, with D possibly being TRBD2 (6 bases). The CDR3 sequence is 15 residues long. Germline CDR1 is SQVTM and CDR2 is ANQGSEA. V gave up 6 bases and J gave up 0 bases, with 15 bases separating them.

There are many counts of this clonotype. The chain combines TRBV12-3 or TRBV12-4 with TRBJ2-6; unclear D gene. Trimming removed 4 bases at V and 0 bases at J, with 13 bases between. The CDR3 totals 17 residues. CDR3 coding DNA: TGTGCCAGCAGTTCCCTGGGCGTTTACTCTGGGGCCAACGTCCTGACTTTC. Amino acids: CASSSLGVYSGANVLTF.

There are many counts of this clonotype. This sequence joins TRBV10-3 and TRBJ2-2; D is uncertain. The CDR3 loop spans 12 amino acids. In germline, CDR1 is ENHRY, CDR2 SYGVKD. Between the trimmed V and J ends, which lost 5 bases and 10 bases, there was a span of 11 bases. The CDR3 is CAISPGLQELFF. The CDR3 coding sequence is TGTGCCATCAGTCCGGGCTTGCAGGAGCTGTTTTTT.

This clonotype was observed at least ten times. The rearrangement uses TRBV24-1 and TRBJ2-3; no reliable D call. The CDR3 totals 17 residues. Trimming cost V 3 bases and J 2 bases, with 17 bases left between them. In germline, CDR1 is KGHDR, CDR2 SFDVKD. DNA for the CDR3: TGTGCCACCAGTGATCCGCGAGGAGCCATCATCACAGATACGCAGTATTTT. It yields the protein CATSDPRGAIITDTQYF.

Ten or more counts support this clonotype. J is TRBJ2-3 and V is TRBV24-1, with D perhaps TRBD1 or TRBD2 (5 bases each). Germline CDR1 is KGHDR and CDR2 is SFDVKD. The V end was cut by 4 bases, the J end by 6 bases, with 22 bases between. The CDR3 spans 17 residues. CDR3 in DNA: TGTGCCACCAGTGACCCCACGGGACCGACCGGGGATGATACGCAGTATTTT. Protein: CATSDPTGPTGDDTQYF.

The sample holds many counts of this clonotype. The CDR3 DNA follows: TGTGCCACCAGTGATTCGTTCCCGGGACTATCCACACTCAATACGCAGTATTTT. It specifies CATSDSFPGLSTLNTQYF. The V gene is TRBV24-1, the J gene TRBJ2-3; TRBD2 matches 7 bases. The V segment lost 2 bases and the J segment 7 bases; nucleotides outside the gene matches: 17. The CDR3 length is 18 residues. The germline V gene has CDR1 KGHDR and CDR2 SFDVKD.

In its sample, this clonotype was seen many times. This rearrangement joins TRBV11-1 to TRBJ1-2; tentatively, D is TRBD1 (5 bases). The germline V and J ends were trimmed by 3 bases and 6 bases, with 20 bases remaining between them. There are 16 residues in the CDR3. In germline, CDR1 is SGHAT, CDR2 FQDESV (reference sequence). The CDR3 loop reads CASSFGAPRPGDGYTF. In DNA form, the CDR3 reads TGTGCCAGCAGCTTCGGGGCCCCCAGGCCCGGCGATGGCTACACCTTC.

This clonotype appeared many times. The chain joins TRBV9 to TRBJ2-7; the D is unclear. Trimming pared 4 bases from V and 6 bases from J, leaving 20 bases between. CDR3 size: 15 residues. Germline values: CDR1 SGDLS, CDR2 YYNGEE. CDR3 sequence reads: CASSPNLNSAAEQYF. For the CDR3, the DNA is TGTGCCAGCAGCCCCAATCTCAATTCCGCCGCCGAGCAGTACTTC.

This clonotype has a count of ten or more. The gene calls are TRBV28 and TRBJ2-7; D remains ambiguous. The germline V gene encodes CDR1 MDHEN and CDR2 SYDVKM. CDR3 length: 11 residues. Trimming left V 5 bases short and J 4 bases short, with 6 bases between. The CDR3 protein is CASSPAYEQYF. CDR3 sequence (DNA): TGTGCCAGCAGTCCGGCATACGAGCAGTACTTC.

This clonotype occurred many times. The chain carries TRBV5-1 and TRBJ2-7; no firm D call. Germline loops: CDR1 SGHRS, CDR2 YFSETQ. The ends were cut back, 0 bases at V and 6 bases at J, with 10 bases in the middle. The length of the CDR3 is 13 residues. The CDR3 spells CASSLARLGEQYF. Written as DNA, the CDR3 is TGCGCCAGCAGCTTGGCCAGGCTCGGCGAGCAGTACTTC. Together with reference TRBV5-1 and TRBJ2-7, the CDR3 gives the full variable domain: KAGVTQTPRYLIKTRGQQVTLSCSPISGHRSVSWYQQTPGQGLQFLFEYFSETQRNKGNFPGRFSGRQFSNSRSEMNVSTLELGDSALYLCASSLARLGEQYFGPGTRLTVT.

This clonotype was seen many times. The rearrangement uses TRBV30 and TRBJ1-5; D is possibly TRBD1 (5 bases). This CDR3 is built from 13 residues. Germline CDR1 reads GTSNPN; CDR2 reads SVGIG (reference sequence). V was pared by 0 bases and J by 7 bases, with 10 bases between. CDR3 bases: TGTGCCTGGAGTGTGCAGGGCTGGCAGCCCCAGCATTTT. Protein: CAWSVQGWQPQHF.

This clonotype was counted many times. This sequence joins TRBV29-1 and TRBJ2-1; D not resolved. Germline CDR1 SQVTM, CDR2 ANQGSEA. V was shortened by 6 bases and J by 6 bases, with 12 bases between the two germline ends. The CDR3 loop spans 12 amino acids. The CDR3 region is CSVELLGNEQFF. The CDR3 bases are TGCAGCGTCGAGTTACTCGGCAATGAGCAGTTCTTC.